Below are 31 T cell receptor beta chains sequenced from a single sample in a study of blood T cells in healthy people across ages. A J-beta primer mix and a sample-barcoded 5' primer were used in a second PCR of about 6 to 12 cycles. TCRdb ran MiXCR on the 5' RACE reads and lists one entry per CDR3 protein. The sample shows under 800,000 distinct CDR3 sequences, under 25% of them seen only once. Material: blood. The receptors here all came from a man in his sixties or seventies in good health.

In the case of this clonotype: A read error may produce the germline difference seen at one junction end. V gene TRBV7-2 combines with J gene TRBJ1-5, with D maybe TRBD1 (5 bases). The CDR3 extends over 14 amino acids. The germline V gene encodes CDR1 SGHTA and CDR2 FQGNSA. The CDR3 region has the DNA TGTGCCAGCAGTTCCGGGGGGAGCAATCAGCCCCACCATTTT. Its protein is CASSSGGSNQPHHF.

This clonotype was observed a few times. For the CDR3, the DNA is TGTGCCACCGCGTCCAGATTCTCCCAAGAGACCCAGTACTTC. It yields the protein CATASRFSQETQYF. The rearrangement joins TRBV7-9 to TRBJ2-5; D remains ambiguous. Germline CDR1 and CDR2: SEHNR and FQNEAQ (reference sequence). This CDR3 has 14 amino acids. V gave up 10 bases and J gave up 1 base, with 16 bases separating them.

The chain uses TRBV2 and TRBJ1-5; no clear D. Germline CDR1 is SNHLY and CDR2 is FYNNEI. Between the trimmed V and J ends, which lost 4 bases and 2 bases, there was a span of 3 bases. The CDR3 sequence is 12 residues long. CDR3 DNA: TGTGCCAGCAGTGTGGGCAATCAGCCCCAGCATTTT. Translating gives CASSVGNQPQHF.

Concerning this clonotype itself: A much larger clone sits a single nucleotide away, making a read error possible. The gene calls are TRBV7-2 and TRBJ2-1; no clear D gene. Looked up from germline, CDR1 is SGHTA and CDR2 is FQGNSA. Deletions cut 5 bases from V and 13 bases from J, with 27 bases between. The CDR3 spans 16 residues. CDR3 residues: CASSLRATRAWVSQFF. CDR3 in DNA: TGTGCCAGCAGCCTCCGGGCTACCCGGGCCTGGGTATCTCAGTTCTTC.

In this sample, this clonotype turned up a few times. The genes are TRBV7-6 and TRBJ2-3; TRBD2 matches at 7 bases. V gave up 2 bases and J gave up 2 bases; unmatched junction bases: 13. The CDR3 loop spans 18 amino acids. Germline loops: CDR1 SGHVS, CDR2 FNYEAQ. Here the CDR3 DNA reads TGTGCCAGCAGCTTAACCTCCGGGGCTAGCGGCTACACAGATACGCAGTATTTT. Translating it yields CASSLTSGASGYTDTQYF.

This clonotype was observed a few times. The CDR3 loop is CASSYSTGYSGANVLTF. Here the CDR3 DNA reads TGTGCCAGCAGTTACTCGACAGGATACTCTGGGGCCAACGTCCTGACTTTC. The J gene is TRBJ2-6, the V gene TRBV6-5; D is perhaps TRBD1 (6 bases). The CDR3 spans 17 residues. Per the germline V gene, CDR1 is MNHEY and CDR2 is SVGAGI. The V and J ends lost 0 bases and 0 bases respectively, with 9 bases between them.

This clonotype showed up many times. This rearrangement joins TRBV20-1 to TRBJ2-5; the match to TRBD2 covers 9 bases. The V gene's germline CDR1 is DFQATT and CDR2 SNEGSKA (reference sequence). The trim removed 3 bases at V and 1 base at J, leaving 6 bases unmatched. The length of the CDR3 is 15 residues. CDR3 sequence (DNA): TGCAGTGCTAGCAGACTAGCGGAGGTCCAAGAGACCCAGTACTTC. Amino acid sequence: CSASRLAEVQETQYF.

The rearrangement uses TRBV30 and TRBJ2-5; D uncertain. Germline CDR1 GTSNPN, CDR2 SVGIG (reference sequence). Trimming shortened V by 3 bases and J by 5 bases, and 7 bases separated the two germline ends. The CDR3 extends over 11 amino acids. CDR3 in amino acids: CAWSAGETQYF. The CDR3 coding sequence is TGTGCCTGGAGCGCCGGGGAGACCCAGTACTTC. Using reference TRBV30 and TRBJ2-5 for the parts outside the CDR3, the full variable domain is SQTIHQWPATLVQPVGSPLSLECTVEGTSNPNLYWYRQAAGRGLQLLFYSVGIGQISSEVPQNLSASRPQDRQFILSSKKLLLSDSGFYLCAWSAGETQYFGPGTRLLVL.

The V gene is TRBV19, the J gene TRBJ1-5; D is uncertain. Looked up from germline, CDR1 is LNHDA and CDR2 is SQIVND (reference sequence). The CDR3 runs 18 residues. Trimming pared 3 bases from V and 0 bases from J, leaving 18 bases between. CDR3 amino acids: CASSIKYVPGYSNQPQHF. The CDR3 DNA is TGTGCCAGTAGTATTAAGTATGTTCCGGGGTATAGCAATCAGCCCCAGCATTTT.

CDR3 DNA sequence: TGTGCCAGCAGTTTAAAGGGGTACTCCTACGAGCAGTACTTC. Translation: CASSLKGYSYEQYF. The chain combines TRBV27 with TRBJ2-7; tentative D call: TRBD1 (5 bases). The CDR3 extends over 14 amino acids. V shed 2 bases and J shed 0 bases, with 8 bases lying between them. Germline loops: CDR1 MNHEY, CDR2 SMNVEV (reference sequence).

The rearrangement uses TRBV20-1 and TRBJ2-5; D is perhaps TRBD2 (6 bases). The J call is uncertain, as TRBJ2-7 better fits the DNA end. CDR1 DFQATT and CDR2 SNEGSKA come from the germline V gene (reference sequence). This CDR3 contains 12 residues. The CDR3 sequence: CSASQVGSEQYF. The CDR3 DNA follows: TGCAGTGCTAGTCAGGTCGGGAGCGAGCAGTACTTC.

This clonotype has only a few counts. This chain links TRBV14 with TRBJ2-4, with 10 bases fitting TRBD1. V gave up 0 bases and J gave up 8 bases; unmatched junction bases: 4. This CDR3 is 15 amino acids long. CDR1 SGHDN and CDR2 FVKESK come from the germline V gene. The CDR3 spells CASSQDGTGVYIQYF. CDR3 in DNA: TGTGCCAGCAGCCAAGATGGGACAGGGGTGTACATTCAGTACTTC.

There are many counts of this clonotype. This rearrangement joins TRBV5-1 to TRBJ2-5, with unresolved D. This CDR3 has 13 amino acids. V was pared by 0 bases and J by 5 bases, with 8 bases between. The germline gives CDR1 SGHRS, CDR2 YFSETQ. CDR3 in DNA: TGCGCCAGCAGCTTGGGTCAGAGGGAGACCCAGTACTTC. It translates to CASSLGQRETQYF.

The genes are TRBV11-2 and TRBJ2-5, with 7 bases fitting TRBD1. The CDR3 is 13 residues long. In germline, CDR1 is SGHAT, CDR2 FQNNGV. Trimming took 4 bases from V and 3 from J; bases not matched to a gene: 2. This CDR3 reads CASSWDREETQYF. The CDR3 DNA reads as TGTGCCAGCAGCTGGGACAGAGAAGAGACCCAGTACTTC.

A few counts support this clonotype. One end of the junction varies from germline; a read error may be responsible. This chain uses TRBV3-1 with TRBJ2-1; 8 nucleotides line up with TRBD1. Germline V gene sequence: CDR1 LGHDT, CDR2 YNNKEL (reference sequence). The CDR3 runs to 16 residues. The CDR3 sequence: CASSHDRGYSYNERFF. CDR3 nucleotide sequence: TGTGCCAGCAGCCATGACAGGGGCTACTCCTACAATGAGCGGTTCTTC.

The chain is built from TRBV6-5 and TRBJ1-2; D not certain. In germline, CDR1 is MNHEY, CDR2 SVGAGI. V lost 5 bases and J 6 bases, leaving 16 bases between the germline ends. The CDR3 length is 14 residues. CDR3 DNA sequence: TGTGCCAGCAGTCGACGGTTGGGCGGTCATGGCTACACCTTC. It specifies CASSRRLGGHGYTF.

This clonotype came up a few times. This sequence joins TRBV19 and TRBJ2-7, with 10 bases identical to TRBD1. Trimming took 7 bases from V and 3 from J; bases not matched to a gene: 9. Germline assignment: CDR1 LNHDA and CDR2 SQIVND (reference sequence). This CDR3 has 15 amino acids. The CDR3 sequence: CASTAEGTGDYEQYF. In DNA, the CDR3 is TGTGCCAGTACCGCTGAAGGGACAGGGGACTACGAGCAGTACTTC.

The sample holds a few counts of this clonotype. The chain is built from TRBV20-1 and TRBJ2-1; D uncertain. CDR1 and CDR2 (germline): DFQATT, SNEGSKA (reference sequence). This CDR3 region has 13 residues. Trimming left V 5 bases short and J 0 bases short, with 8 bases between. In DNA form, the CDR3 reads TGCAGTGCTGTAGAGAGCTCCTACAATGAGCAGTTCTTC. It encodes CSAVESSYNEQFF.

This clonotype was detected many times. The rearrangement joins TRBV18 to TRBJ2-1; 9 bases line up with TRBD2. J gave up 2 bases and V 3 bases, and 11 bases lay outside the gene matches. The CDR3 length is 18 residues. The germline CDR1 and CDR2 sequences are KGHSH and LQKENI. CDR3 nucleotide sequence: TGTGCCAGCTCACCGTATCTAGCGGGGAATCCCCCCTACAATGAGCAGTTCTTC. Its translation is CASSPYLAGNPPYNEQFF.

V is TRBV6-1 and J is TRBJ2-2, with TRBD1 matching 11 bases. V dropped 6 bases and J dropped 6; count of bases not matched to a gene: 9. Per germline, CDR1 MNHNS and CDR2 SASEGT. The CDR3 has 16 residues. DNA for the CDR3: TGTGCCAGCAGATTTGGGACAGGGGGGGACCCCGGGGAGCTGTTTTTT. It encodes CASRFGTGGDPGELFF.

The chain combines TRBV4-1 with TRBJ2-5, with 9 nucleotides matching TRBD2. CDR1 is MGHRA and CDR2 is YSYEKL in the germline V gene. V was clipped by 0 bases and J by 5 bases; unmatched bases: 7. The CDR3 extends over 16 amino acids. The CDR3 DNA is TGCGCCAGCAGCCAAGACTCCCTAGCGGGACGGGAGACCCAGTACTTC. Amino acids: CASSQDSLAGRETQYF.

This sequence joins TRBV20-1 and TRBJ2-1; 15 nucleotides agree with TRBD2. CDR1 and CDR2 (germline): DFQATT, SNEGSKA (reference sequence). The CDR3 runs 18 residues. V was pared by 0 bases and J by 8 bases, with 11 bases of the junction left unmatched. DNA of the CDR3: TGCAGTGCTAGAGATCTCGGACTAGCGGGAGGGGCTTTGGATGAGCAGTTCTTC. Translation gives CSARDLGLAGGALDEQFF.

V usage is TRBV30 and J usage is TRBJ2-5; TRBD2 matches 10 bases. The last part of the DNA fits TRBJ2-7 better; the J call may be wrong. The CDR3 has 14 amino acids. CDR1 and CDR2 from the germline V gene are GTSNPN and SVGIG (reference sequence). In DNA form, the CDR3 reads TGTGCCTGGAGTACAGCGGGAGGGACCTACGAGCAGTACTTC. Residues: CAWSTAGGTYEQYF.

V is TRBV7-6 and J is TRBJ2-3; 8 nucleotides agree with TRBD2. The CDR3 has 18 amino acids. The V gene end was trimmed by 6 bases and the J gene end by 2 bases; junction bases not matched to a gene: 16. The germline CDR1 and CDR2 sequences are SGHVS and FNYEAQ. The CDR3 DNA is TGTGCCAGCAGTTCTACAAGCGGGAGCAGGCTCAACACAGATACGCAGTATTTT. Its protein is CASSSTSGSRLNTDTQYF.

This clonotype was detected only a few times. The chain links TRBV9 to TRBJ1-2; 11 bases align to TRBD1. The CDR3 sequence is 16 residues long. Per the germline V gene, CDR1 is SGDLS and CDR2 is YYNGEE. With 0 bases clipped from V and 8 bases from J, the junction kept 9 bases outside the gene matches. CDR3 residues: CASSVASPGTGGGYTF. The CDR3 nucleotides read TGTGCCAGCAGCGTAGCCTCCCCCGGGACAGGGGGAGGCTACACCTTC.

The chain recombines TRBV7-2 with TRBJ2-5; 7 bases are shared with TRBD2. V dropped 3 bases and J dropped 4; count of bases not matched to a gene: 5. The CDR3 is made up of 14 amino acids. The germline V gene has CDR1 SGHTA and CDR2 FQGNSA. CDR3 residues: CASSFGGSRETQYF. CDR3 coding DNA: TGTGCCAGCAGCTTCGGCGGGAGTCGAGAGACCCAGTACTTC.

The chain links TRBV7-2 to TRBJ2-3; 11 nucleotides line up with TRBD2. V lost 7 bases to trimming and J lost 4 bases; unmatched junction nucleotides: 7. The CDR3 totals 15 residues. From germline, CDR1 is SGHTA and CDR2 FQGNSA. This CDR3 is CASNRLAGGPDTQYF. The CDR3 DNA follows: TGTGCCAGCAATCGCCTAGCGGGAGGACCAGATACGCAGTATTTT.

This clonotype was detected only a few times. The junction differs from germline at one of its ends, possibly a read error. J is TRBJ2-1 and V is TRBV20-1; 7 positions agree with TRBD2. In germline, CDR1 is DFQATT, CDR2 SNEGSKA (reference sequence). This CDR3 comprises 17 residues. The DNA of the CDR3 is TGCAGTGCTAGAGAAGTATATGGCGGGAGTGGATACAATGAGCGGTTCTTC. Protein sequence: CSAREVYGGSGYNERFF.

The V call is TRBV15, the J call TRBJ2-1; the D is unclear. The better agreement between TRBJ2-5 and the DNA end casts doubt on the J call. The CDR3 has 11 residues. Germline V gene lookup returns CDR1 LNHNV and CDR2 YYDKDF (reference sequence). For the CDR3, the DNA is TGTGCCACCAGCCTGGCAGAGACCCAGTACTTC. As protein: CATSLAETQYF.

The rearrangement uses TRBV10-2 and TRBJ2-7; D is unclear. Germline assignment: CDR1 WSHSY and CDR2 SAAADI. This CDR3 contains 13 residues. V lost 2 bases and J 2 bases, leaving 7 bases between the germline ends. The CDR3 DNA reads as TGCGCCAGCAGTGAGGACCCGACCTACGAGCAGTACTTC. Amino acid sequence: CASSEDPTYEQYF.

This clonotype was picked up many times. CDR3 sequence (DNA): TGTGCCAGCAGTCGACCGGGACAGGGCTGGCAGCCCCAGCATTTT. Encoded protein: CASSRPGQGWQPQHF. The genes are TRBV6-2 or TRBV6-3 and TRBJ1-5; the match to TRBD1 covers 9 bases. Germline loops: CDR1 MNHEY, CDR2 SVGEGT. The J segment lost 7 bases and the V segment lost 5 bases, leaving 9 bases of the junction unmatched. The CDR3 covers 15 residues.